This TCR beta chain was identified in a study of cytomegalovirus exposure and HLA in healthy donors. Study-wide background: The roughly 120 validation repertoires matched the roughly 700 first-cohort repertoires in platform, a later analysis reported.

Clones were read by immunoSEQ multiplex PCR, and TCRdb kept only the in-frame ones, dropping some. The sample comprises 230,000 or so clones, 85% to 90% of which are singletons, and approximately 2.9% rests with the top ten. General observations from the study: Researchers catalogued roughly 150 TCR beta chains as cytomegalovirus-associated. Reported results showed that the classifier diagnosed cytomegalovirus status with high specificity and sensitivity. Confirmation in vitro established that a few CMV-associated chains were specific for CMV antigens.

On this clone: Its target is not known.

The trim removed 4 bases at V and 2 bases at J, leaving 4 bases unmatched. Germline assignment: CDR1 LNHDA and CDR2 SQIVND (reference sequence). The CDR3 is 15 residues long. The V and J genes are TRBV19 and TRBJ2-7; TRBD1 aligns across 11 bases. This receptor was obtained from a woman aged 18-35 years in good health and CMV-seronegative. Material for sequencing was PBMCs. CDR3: CASSTGQGATYEQYF. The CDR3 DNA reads TGTGCCAGTAGTACTGGACAGGGGGCGACCTACGAGCAGTACTTC.